Sequencing of this TCR beta chain was carried out in a study of blood T cell repertoires in COVID-19 (dated by TCRdb to the early 2020s). Context from the whole study: The collaborator samples originated in the United States, Italy and Spain and spanned the acute and convalescent phases of COVID-19. The material from the prospective study consisted of cDNA or gDNA derived from T cells, B-cell-depleted T cells, or PBMCs. Deeply sampled blood TCRbeta repertoires from subjects exposed to, actively infected with, or recovered from COVID-19 were included in the dataset. The repertoires were released in a freely available public database intended as a resource for research on the immune response to SARS-CoV-2. The samples were drawn from the first 160 participants of the ongoing ImmuneRACE study and from 950 to 1,500 subjects provided by 6 global collaborators. Sample metadata almost always included a de-identified subject ID, COVID-19 status, age in years and sex. Where available, HLA class I and class II types were obtained from metadata supplied by the sample provider rather than from assay-based typing.

In the prospective study, participants were about 18 to 100 years old, resided in about two dozen geographic areas of the United States, and were enrolled through a virtual design. To assign participants to cohorts, the prospective study relied on clinical history that participants themselves reported in a screening survey and a study questionnaire. Exposed participants had been in contact, within 2 weeks of entering the study, with a person who had a PCR-confirmed or clinician-diagnosed case of COVID-19. Each participant in the prospective study had whole blood, serum and a nasopharyngeal or oropharyngeal swab collected by mobile phlebotomists. Participants in the prospective study had the option to provide additional blood draws and questionnaires over a roughly 2-month period. Blood samples from the prospective study were shipped frozen or at room temperature prior to DNA extraction. Germline trimming amounts to 0 bases on V and 6 bases on J, with 11 as the count of junction bases outside the gene matches. For CDR1 and CDR2, the germline V gene lists LGHNA and YNFKEQ. From its cysteine to its phenylalanine, the CDR3 spans 17 amino acids. The kept DNA is CDR3 alone, 51 bases in frame from the first base.

The immunoSEQ Assay, a bias-controlled multiplex PCR, was used to amplify TCRbeta CDR3 regions from genomic DNA. Processing in the source paper ran as follows. The number of nucleated cells in each sample was estimated from the amplification of reference gene primers within the assay. To quantify the absolute abundance of each unique TCRbeta CDR3 rearrangement, sequence reads were collapsed and filtered. For each sample, productive Simpson clonality was calculated as the square root of Simpson's diversity index across productive rearrangements. Imported from immuneACCESS, the table was reduced by TCRdb to in-frame sequences with V and J called. These copies leave out some clones; in studies compared against another copy, an unresolved V gene accounts for under half, and the cause of the remainder is not known. The V and J calls and the clone size are those of that table, but D and trimming were determined from the DNA. A total of some 340,000 clones appear in this sample, 90% of them only once. The ten largest clonotypes hold roughly 3.9% of the sample.

Overall study results and their limits: How much clinical and demographic metadata was included differed by source and by participant, and the metadata was provided uncurated.

On this clone: Its antigen target is currently unknown. No much larger clonotype is one base removed from it; base qualities were not supplied.

Recombination linked TRBV4-2 to TRBJ1-5; a stretch of 7 junction bases matches TRBD1. What was sequenced was PBMCs or T cells enriched from blood (not recorded which). The sequence came from a woman aged 25 to 39 who had been exposed to COVID-19. In nucleotide form, the sequence is TGTGCCAGCAGCCAAGATCCCTCCCAGGGGGATTTTCAGCCCCAGCATTTT. This yields the protein CASSQDPSQGDFQPQHF.